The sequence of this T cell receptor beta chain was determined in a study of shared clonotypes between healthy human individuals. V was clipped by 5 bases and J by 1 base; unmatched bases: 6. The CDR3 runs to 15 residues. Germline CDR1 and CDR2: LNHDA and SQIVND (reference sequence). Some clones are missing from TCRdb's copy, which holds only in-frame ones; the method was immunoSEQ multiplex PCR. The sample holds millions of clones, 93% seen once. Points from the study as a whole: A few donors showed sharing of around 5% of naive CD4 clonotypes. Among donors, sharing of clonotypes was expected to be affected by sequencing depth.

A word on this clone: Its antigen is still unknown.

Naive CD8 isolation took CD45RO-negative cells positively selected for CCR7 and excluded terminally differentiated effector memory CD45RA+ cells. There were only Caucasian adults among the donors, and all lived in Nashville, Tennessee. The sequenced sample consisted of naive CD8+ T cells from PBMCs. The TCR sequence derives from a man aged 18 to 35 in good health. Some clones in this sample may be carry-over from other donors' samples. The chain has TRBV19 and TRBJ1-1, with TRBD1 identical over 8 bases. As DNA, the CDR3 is TGTGCCAGTAGTGAAGACAGGGGAGCGAACACTGAAGCTTTCTTT. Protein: CASSEDRGANTEAFF.